Presented here are 6 T cell receptor beta chains from one specimen sequenced in a study of cytomegalovirus exposure and HLA in healthy donors. The PCR employed 60 Vbeta primers together with 13 Jbeta primers. The repertoire was sequenced with immunoSEQ multiplex PCR; TCRdb's copy has only in-frame clones and lacks some. The sample lists roughly 78,000 clones, over 55% occurring once. Sequences were obtained from PBMCs. Receptor source: a man aged 25-40 years in good health and CMV-seropositive.

This chain links TRBV11-3 with TRBJ2-7; possibly TRBD2 for D (5 bases). Germline V gene sequence: CDR1 SGHNT, CDR2 YENEEA. This CDR3 has 15 residues. The V and J ends lost 3 bases and 1 base respectively, with 13 bases between them. The CDR3 coding sequence is TGTGCCAGCAGCTTGTCATCTAGCCCATCCTACGAGCAGTACTTC. Protein product: CASSLSSSPSYEQYF.

V usage is TRBV18 and J usage is TRBJ2-1; a weak D match, TRBD2 (6 bases). V shed 4 bases and J shed 4 bases, with 14 bases lying between them. Germline CDR1 is KGHSH and CDR2 is LQKENI. This CDR3 region has 15 residues. The CDR3: CASSQAAGMYNEQFF. CDR3 bases: TGTGCCAGCTCACAGGCCGCGGGAATGTACAATGAGCAGTTCTTC.

The J gene is TRBJ2-5, the V gene TRBV5-6, with D possibly TRBD1 on 5 matching bases. The CDR3 spans 13 residues. The V end lost 2 bases, the J end lost 5 bases, and 10 bases lay between the germline ends. CDR1 is SGHDT and CDR2 is YYEEEE in the germline V gene. In DNA, the CDR3 is TGTGCCAGCAGCTTCAGGGATACTGAGACCCAGTACTTC. Translated: CASSFRDTETQYF.

The chain has TRBV18 and TRBJ2-7, with D maybe TRBD1 (5 bases). With 10 bases removed from V and 6 bases from J, the gap between germline ends came to 25 bases. The germline gives CDR1 KGHSH, CDR2 LQKENI. The CDR3 extends over 15 amino acids. As DNA, the CDR3 is TGTGCCACCTTCCAGGGTAAGGCTAGTGTCTGCGAGCAGTACTTC. Protein: CATFQGKASVCEQYF.

Regarding this clone: One end of the junction does not line up with germline, which may come from a read error. The gene calls are TRBV7-9 and TRBJ2-5; D is unresolved. The germline gives CDR1 SEHNR, CDR2 FQNEAQ (reference sequence). There are 12 residues in the CDR3. The chain's CDR3 is CSSSYLGETQYF. CDR3 coding DNA: TGTTCCAGCAGCTACCTCGGAGAGACCCAGTACTTC.

The chain recombines TRBV30 with TRBJ1-4; 7 bases align to TRBD1. Germline CDR1 GTSNPN, CDR2 SVGIG (reference sequence). V lost 1 base, J lost 1 base, and 0 bases stayed unmatched. The length of the CDR3 is 14 residues. The CDR3: CAWSGDRTNEKLFF. The CDR3 DNA sequence: TGTGCCTGGAGTGGGGACAGAACTAATGAAAAACTGTTTTTT.